This T cell receptor (beta chain) was sequenced during a study of CD8+CD57+ T cells in acquired aplastic anemia. Researchers used genomic DNA as the template to profile TCR beta VDJ and CDR3. TCRdb re-analysed the reads in MiXCR, keeping a single row per CDR3 protein. In the table there are 80,000 or so distinct CDR3 sequences, 60% to 75% of which are singletons. Sequenced patients had shown CD8+CD57+ cell expansion by flow cytometry. The germline gives CDR1 ENHRY, CDR2 SYGVKD. The CDR3 sequence is 15 residues long. V dropped 2 bases and J dropped 0 bases, with 8 bases sitting between them. This TCR derives from a human donor with aplastic anemia. The J gene is TRBJ2-1, the V gene TRBV10-3; D remains ambiguous. The sample consisted of sorted CD4+, CD8+, or CD8+CD57+ T cells (not recorded which) from PBMCs. CDR3 sequence reads: CAISETQSSYNEQFF. The CDR3 nucleotides read TGTGCCATCAGTGAGACTCAGAGCTCCTACAATGAGCAGTTCTTC.